This TCR beta chain was sequenced for a study of STAT3 mutations in large granular lymphocyte leukemia. Study-wide results and caveats: In T-cell large granular lymphocyte leukemia, about half of patients showed multiple immunodominant subclonotypes.

With respect to this clone: The antigen is unknown.

V was clipped by 1 base and J by 5 bases, with 8 bases between them. Germline lookup yields CDR1 SEHNR and CDR2 FQNEAQ (reference sequence). The CDR3 spans 13 residues. Only in-frame clones appear in the TCRdb table, and some are missing; sequencing was by immunoSEQ multiplex PCR. The sample shows several thousand clones, roughly 57% of them seen only once. The sample taken for sequencing was peripheral blood mononuclear cells. The chain combines TRBV7-9 with TRBJ1-2; no reliable D call. This clonotype was obtained from a boy aged 5-17 years with T-cell large granular lymphocyte leukemia. Some clones in this sample may be carry-over from other donors' samples. CDR3 protein: CASSLGAEYGYTF. CDR3 DNA sequence: TGTGCCAGCAGCTTAGGGGCCGAGTATGGCTACACCTTC.